The TCR beta chain under discussion was sequenced for a study of beta chain features in type 1 diabetes. Study-wide points: TCRB CDR3 length was moderately but significantly reduced in all four CD4+ subsets of Type 1 diabetes patients.

This clone was seen a few times. Its antigen remains unknown. Sequencing targeted expressed TCRB transcripts, as all isolated RNA had been reverse transcribed. Only in-frame clones appear in the TCRdb table, and some are missing; sequencing was by immunoSEQ multiplex PCR. In the table there are a few hundred thousand clones, roughly 15% of which are singletons. The CDR3 loop spans 15 amino acids. Germline-derived CDR1 and CDR2 are SGHTA and FQGNSA. Trimming shortened V by 1 base and J by 0 bases, and 8 bases separated the two germline ends. The sample consisted of naive CD4+ T cells from blood. J is TRBJ2-3 and V is TRBV7-2, with D possibly TRBD2 on 5 matching bases. The receptor was isolated from a man younger than 30 with type 1 diabetes. In DNA form, the CDR3 reads TGTGCCAGCAGCTTAGTGGGCGGGAGCACAGATACGCAGTATTTT. Protein: CASSLVGGSTDTQYF. Drawing the rest from reference TRBV7-2 and TRBJ2-3, the complete variable domain is GAGVSQSPSNKVTEKGKDVELRCDPISGHTALYWYRQSLGQGLEFLIYFQGNSAPDKSGLPSDRFSAERTGGSVSTLTIQRTQQEDSAVYLCASSLVGGSTDTQYFGPGTRLTVL.